One TCR beta chain is described in this entry. Its antigen is unidentified. A much bigger clone sits one base away, suggesting this may be a read error. This record comes from a study of identical twins' blood T cells. Across the study: Twelve libraries, six alpha and six beta, gave about 49 million reads. Study findings and constraints: Twins shared more top CDR3 clonotypes than unrelated donors did.

TCRdb reprocessed the 5' RACE reads with MiXCR, giving one entry per CDR3 protein. The data hold 300,000 to 450,000 distinct CDR3 sequences, with about 28% observed a single time. The donors were healthy female monozygous twins, three pairs in total. The TCR sequence derives from a woman aged 18 to 55 in good health. The sequencing input was PBMCs.

DNA for the CDR3: TGTGCCAGCAGCCGAACCCTTGGCTACACTGAAGCTTTCTTT. It specifies CASSRTLGYTEAFF. V and J are TRBV14 and TRBJ1-1; D call uncertain. The CDR3 spans 14 residues. Deletions cut 4 bases from V and 3 bases from J, with 12 bases between. Germline V CDR1 and CDR2: SGHDN, FVKESK. Full variable domain (missing parts from reference TRBV14 and TRBJ1-1): EAGVTQFPSHSVIEKGQTVTLRCDPISGHDNLYWYRRVMGKEIKFLLHFVKESKQDESGMPNNRFLAERTGGTYSTLKVQPAELEDSGVYFCASSRTLGYTEAFFGQGTRLTVV.